Following are 14 T cell receptor beta chains from one sample sequenced in a study of blood T cell repertoires in COVID-19. The table came from immunoSEQ multiplex PCR; TCRdb's copy has only in-frame clones and leaves some out. The table includes 100,000 to 110,000 clones, roughly 80% detected once. The sequencing input was peripheral blood. Receptors originate from a man aged 50 to 59 with active or convalescent COVID-19.

The chain couples TRBV12-5 to TRBJ2-2, with 12 bases that match TRBD2. Unmatched junction bases numbered 12, after V lost 4 bases and J lost 6 bases. Germline values: CDR1 LGHNT, CDR2 FRNRAP. The CDR3 has 18 residues. DNA for the CDR3: TGTGCTAGTGGTTCCCCATGGACTAGCGGGATGCGGTCCGGGGAGCTGTTTTTT. Amino acid sequence: CASGSPWTSGMRSGELFF.

The chain couples TRBV6-1 to TRBJ1-1; D remains unclear. Deletions cut 2 bases from V and 1 base from J, with 8 bases between. Looked up from germline, CDR1 is MNHNS and CDR2 is SASEGT. This CDR3 contains 14 residues. Here the CDR3 reads CASSEPWRNTEAFF. Here the CDR3 DNA reads TGTGCCAGCAGTGAACCGTGGAGGAACACTGAAGCTTTCTTT.

This rearrangement joins TRBV25-1 to TRBJ2-7; 9 nucleotides line up with TRBD2. CDR3 length: 14 residues. Germline CDR1 reads MGHDK; CDR2 reads SYGVNS. V was clipped by 6 bases and J by 2 bases; unmatched bases: 5. CDR3: CASSEREVPYEQYF. CDR3 coding DNA: TGTGCCAGCAGCGAGCGGGAGGTTCCCTACGAGCAGTACTTC.

The chain recombines TRBV27 with TRBJ2-2, with D possibly matching TRBD1 (5 bases). V lost 6 bases and J 2 bases, leaving 10 bases between the germline ends. This CDR3 has 14 residues. Germline lookup yields CDR1 MNHEY and CDR2 SMNVEV (reference sequence). The CDR3 spells CASRRQINTGELFF. The DNA for the CDR3 is TGTGCCAGCAGGAGACAGATAAACACCGGGGAGCTGTTTTTT.

The chain employs TRBV14 and TRBJ2-1, with TRBD2 matching 7 bases. The length of the CDR3 is 13 residues. Germline trimming cut 1 base from V and 15 bases from J; bases unmatched to any gene: 9. CDR1 is SGHDN, CDR2 FVKESK, per germline. CDR3 sequence reads: CASSQARAGPGFF. CDR3 nucleotides: TGTGCCAGCAGCCAAGCTCGAGCGGGGCCGGGGTTCTTC.

This chain links TRBV29-1 with TRBJ1-3, with D possibly TRBD1 on 5 matching bases. This CDR3 has 13 amino acids. CDR1 is SQVTM and CDR2 is ANQGSEA in the germline V gene. Deletions cut 6 bases from V and 8 bases from J, with 17 bases between. DNA for the CDR3: TGCAGCGTAATGAAGGACATAGAGGACACCATATATTTT. This codes for CSVMKDIEDTIYF. The complete variable domain, with remaining parts taken from reference TRBV29-1 and TRBJ1-3, reads SAVISQKPSRDICQRGTSLTIQCQVDSQVTMMFWYRQQPGQSLTLIATANQGSEATYESGFVIDKFPISRPNLTFSTLTVSNMSPEDSSIYLCSVMKDIEDTIYFGEGSWLTVV.

This sequence joins TRBV5-1 and TRBJ2-3, with 11 bases identical to TRBD2. From germline, CDR1 is SGHRS and CDR2 YFSETQ. The CDR3 has 16 amino acids. J gave up 6 bases and V 3 bases, and 9 bases lay outside the gene matches. The CDR3 spells CASSSRLAGPQDTQYF. The CDR3 bases are TGCGCCAGCAGCTCAAGACTAGCGGGGCCTCAGGATACGCAGTATTTT.

In its sample, this clone was seen once. The chain combines TRBV29-1 with TRBJ2-5; TRBD2 is a possible D gene (7 bases). V lost 7 bases to trimming and J lost 2 bases, with 17 bases between them. CDR1 is SQVTM and CDR2 is ANQGSEA in the germline V gene. CDR3 length: 14 amino acids. CDR3: CSALKGGGQETQYF. The CDR3 DNA is TGCAGCGCCTTGAAGGGGGGAGGGCAAGAGACCCAGTACTTC.

In this sample, this clone turned up once. The chain has TRBV3-1 (or the pseudogene TRBV3-2) and TRBJ1-6; 9 bases line up with TRBD1. Trimming cost V 4 bases and J 7 bases; bases outside gene matches: 2. Germline assignment: CDR1 LGHDT and CDR2 YNNKEL (reference sequence). The CDR3 has 14 residues. CDR3 sequence reads: CASSPTGGNSPLHF. CDR3 in DNA: TGTGCCAGCAGCCCGACAGGGGGAAATTCACCCCTCCACTTT.

The chain uses TRBV24-1 and TRBJ1-4; D gene ambiguous. The CDR3 contains 15 residues. V was cut by 11 bases and J by 6 bases, with 21 bases left in between. Germline CDR1 is KGHDR and CDR2 is SFDVKD. The CDR3 region has the DNA TGTGCCATCTTCCGAAATGTGAGGGTTTATGAAAAACTGTTTTTT. It translates to CAIFRNVRVYEKLFF.

The chain combines TRBV3-1 (or the pseudogene TRBV3-2) with TRBJ1-2; D possibly corresponds to TRBD1 (6 bases). The CDR3 totals 15 residues. The germline V gene encodes CDR1 LGHDT and CDR2 YNNKEL (reference sequence). Trimming cost V 0 bases and J 3 bases, with 11 bases left between them. The CDR3, as DNA: TGTGCCAGCAGCCAAGATCCCAGGGGTGACTATGGCTACACCTTC. Residues: CASSQDPRGDYGYTF.

This clone occurred once. The chain couples TRBV7-8 to TRBJ1-1; D is unresolved. The V gene's germline CDR1 is SGHVS and CDR2 FQNEAQ. Trimming cost V 3 bases and J 3 bases, with 8 bases left between them. The CDR3 has 13 amino acids. This chain's CDR3 is CASSLRVDTEAFF. The DNA for the CDR3 is TGTGCCAGCAGCTTGAGGGTAGACACTGAAGCTTTCTTT. Combining the CDR3 with reference TRBV7-8 and TRBJ1-1 gives the whole variable domain GAGVSQSPRYKVAKRGQDVALRCDPISGHVSLFWYQQALGQGPEFLTYFQNEAQLDKSGLPSDRFFAERPEGSVSTLKIQRTQQEDSAVYLCASSLRVDTEAFFGQGTRLTVV.

This clone has more than one count but fewer than ten. The chain uses TRBV7-3 and TRBJ2-2; possibly TRBD2 for D (5 bases). V was cut by 1 base and J by 3 bases, with 12 bases left in between. CDR3 length equals 16 residues. The germline V gene encodes CDR1 SGHTA and CDR2 FQGTGA. In DNA form, the CDR3 reads TGTGCCAGCAGCTTAAATAGTCGGGAATACACCGGGGAGCTGTTTTTT. It yields the protein CASSLNSREYTGELFF.

CDR3 sequence reads: CASSSQGLSSYEQYF. The CDR3 nucleotides read TGCGCCAGCAGCTCCCAGGGGTTGTCCTCCTACGAGCAGTACTTC. The chain is built from TRBV5-1 and TRBJ2-7, with D tentatively TRBD1 (6 bases). V lost 3 bases to trimming and J lost 0 bases, with 13 bases between them. The CDR3 spans 15 residues. The germline V gene has CDR1 SGHRS and CDR2 YFSETQ.